This paragraph reports one T cell receptor beta chain. These data are taken from a study of blood T cell repertoires in COVID-19. About the research overall: COVID-19 samples, acute and convalescent, were from the United States, Italy and Spain. Sources were T cells, B-cell-depleted T cells, or PBMCs; the material itself was cDNA or gDNA.

Original processing methods: Amplification of reference gene primers provided the estimated nucleated cell counts. Assay used: immunoSEQ multiplex PCR; TCRdb lists only in-frame clones, some missing. V and J calls and clone size come straight from that table; D and trimming were deduced from the DNA. The sample holds approximately 240,000 clones; 80% to 90% are singletons and the top ten take about 3%. Germline CDR1 and CDR2: SGHNT and YENEEA. V lost 5 bases, J lost 10 bases, and 3 bases stayed unmatched. The CDR3 consists of 13 residues. Input material: peripheral blood. The rearrangement uses TRBV11-3 and TRBJ2-1; 12 bases agree with TRBD2. The clonotype was recovered from a man aged 45-60 years who had recovered from COVID-19. The CDR3 DNA follows: TGTGCCAGCAGCGTACTAGCGGGAGGCGAGCAGTTCTTC. Encoded protein: CASSVLAGGEQFF.